These 19 T cell receptor beta chains originate from one sample sequenced in a study of shared T cell receptors in the human thymus. The method was immunoSEQ multiplex PCR; TCRdb's version includes in-frame clones alone and lacks a portion of them. In the table there are hundreds of thousands of clones, around 78% of which are singletons. These same data were also listed under a study on human thymus T cells.

Sequencing was carried out using thymocytes. These receptors were obtained from a boy under three years old with a congenital heart defect.

The chain couples TRBV5-4 to TRBJ2-1; 7 bases line up with TRBD2. The CDR3 totals 15 residues. Losses at the gene ends were 7 bases for V and 1 base for J; bases not matched to a gene: 8. Germline assignment: CDR1 SGHNT and CDR2 YYREEE (reference sequence). CDR3 residues: CASRGPGLSYNEQFF. The CDR3 region has the DNA TGTGCCAGCCGAGGACCGGGACTATCCTACAATGAGCAGTTCTTC.

The chain uses TRBV11-3 and TRBJ2-3, with D unresolved. Trimming pared 6 bases from V and 0 bases from J, leaving 7 bases between. The CDR3 totals 13 residues. CDR1 SGHNT and CDR2 YENEEA come from the germline V gene. The CDR3 coding sequence is TGTGCCAGCAGGCGGAGTAGCACAGATACGCAGTATTTT. Encoded protein: CASRRSSTDTQYF.

The CDR3 spells CASSLLRPGLAGCTSYEQYF. The CDR3 DNA sequence: TGTGCCAGCAGTTTACTTAGACCGGGACTAGCGGGATGTACTTCCTACGAGCAGTACTTC. The chain links TRBV28 to TRBJ2-7; 13 nucleotides match TRBD2. Germline V lookup: CDR1 MDHEN, CDR2 SYDVKM. The CDR3 extends over 20 amino acids. With V trimmed by 2 bases and J by 1 base, 14 bases remained unmatched.

The rearrangement joins TRBV4-2 to TRBJ1-3; D ambiguous. V was cut by 0 bases and J by 0 bases, with 6 bases left in between. Germline V gene lookup returns CDR1 LGHNA and CDR2 YNFKEQ. The CDR3 covers 15 residues. The CDR3 DNA follows: TGTGCCAGCAGCCAAGATTCGGGCTCTGGAAACACCATATATTTT. This codes for CASSQDSGSGNTIYF.

The chain is built from TRBV5-6 and TRBJ2-6, with a tentative D call TRBD1 (6 bases). Per the germline V gene, CDR1 is SGHDT and CDR2 is YYEEEE. V was cut by 4 bases and J by 0 bases, with 17 bases left in between. This CDR3 is 18 amino acids long. CDR3 region: CASSPGGGDASGANVLTF. The CDR3 coding sequence is TGTGCCAGCAGCCCGGGTGGGGGCGATGCCTCTGGGGCCAACGTCCTGACTTTC.

The rearrangement links TRBV5-4 to TRBJ2-4, with 12 bases identical to TRBD2. The V gene's germline CDR1 is SGHNT and CDR2 YYREEE (reference sequence). J was trimmed by 1 base and V by 3 bases; bases with no gene match: 2. The length of the CDR3 is 16 residues. CDR3 loop: CASSSGLAGAKNIQYF. The CDR3 bases are TGTGCCAGCAGCTCAGGACTAGCGGGGGCCAAAAACATTCAGTACTTC.

The gene calls are TRBV2 and TRBJ1-1; 8 positions agree with TRBD1. Germline CDR1 is SNHLY and CDR2 is FYNNEI. The CDR3 length is 15 residues. The V and J ends lost 4 bases and 3 bases, in that order; junction bases with no gene match: 7. The CDR3 DNA reads TGTGCCAGCAGTGCCTTGGACAGGGCGGACACTGAAGCTTTCTTT. Translation gives CASSALDRADTEAFF.

The CDR3 coding sequence is TGTGCCTGGAGTGTGCGGGAGAAGTGGGATGAGCAGTTCTTC. Its protein is CAWSVREKWDEQFF. The chain has TRBV30 and TRBJ2-1; TRBD2 aligns across 7 bases. V dropped 0 bases and J dropped 8; count of bases not matched to a gene: 7. The CDR3 is 14 amino acids. Germline loops: CDR1 GTSNPN, CDR2 SVGIG (reference sequence). The whole variable domain, filled in from reference TRBV30 and TRBJ2-1, reads SQTIHQWPATLVQPVGSPLSLECTVEGTSNPNLYWYRQAAGRGLQLLFYSVGIGQISSEVPQNLSASRPQDRQFILSSKKLLLSDSGFYLCAWSVREKWDEQFFGPGTRLTVL.

V usage is TRBV7-8 and J usage is TRBJ1-5; maybe TRBD1 (6 bases). This CDR3 comprises 17 residues. Germline V gene data show CDR1 as SGHVS and CDR2 as FQNEAQ. Trimming removed 1 base from V and 5 bases from J, with 18 bases in between. This CDR3 reads CASSLGAATGSDQPQHF. CDR3 in DNA: TGTGCCAGCAGCTTAGGGGCGGCCACAGGGAGTGATCAGCCCCAGCATTTT.

The rearrangement joins TRBV4-3 to TRBJ2-1, with TRBD1 as a possible D gene (6 bases). The germline gives CDR1 LGHNA, CDR2 YSLEER. The CDR3 runs 14 residues. V dropped 1 base and J dropped 9 bases, with 13 bases sitting between them. In nucleotides, the CDR3 is TGCGCCAGCAGCCAAGTGACAGGCGTTGCTGAGCAGTTCTTC. This codes for CASSQVTGVAEQFF.

This clone has just one count. The gene calls are TRBV7-6 and TRBJ2-3; 8 bases agree with TRBD2. Unmatched junction bases numbered 9, after V lost 1 base and J lost 0 bases. The CDR3 spans 18 residues. The germline CDR1 and CDR2 sequences are SGHVS and FNYEAQ. Here the CDR3 reads CASSLDLVAGTSTDTQYF. CDR3 DNA sequence: TGTGCCAGCAGCTTAGACTTAGTAGCGGGGACTAGCACAGATACGCAGTATTTT. Full variable domain (missing parts from reference TRBV7-6 and TRBJ2-3): GAGVSQSPRYKVTKRGQDVALRCDPISGHVSLYWYRQALGQGPEFLTYFNYEAQQDKSGLPNDRFSAERPEGSISTLTIQRTEQRDSAMYRCASSLDLVAGTSTDTQYFGPGTRLTVL.

J is TRBJ2-3 and V is TRBV7-2, with D perhaps matching TRBD2 (6 bases). Germline V CDR1 and CDR2: SGHTA, FQGNSA. The CDR3 contains 17 residues. Trimming left V 5 bases short and J 1 base short, with 19 bases between. The CDR3 sequence: CASSPVGAGEGTDTQYF. The CDR3, as DNA: TGTGCCAGCAGCCCGGTAGGAGCCGGGGAGGGCACAGATACGCAGTATTTT.

The rearrangement joins TRBV25-1 to TRBJ2-5; TRBD2 might be the D (5 bases). Germline lookup yields CDR1 MGHDK and CDR2 SYGVNS. The CDR3 sequence is 16 residues long. Between the trimmed V and J ends, which lost 6 bases and 1 base, there was a span of 18 bases. Here the CDR3 reads CASSQASAELQETQYF. In nucleotides, the CDR3 is TGTGCCAGCAGCCAGGCGTCAGCGGAACTCCAAGAGACCCAGTACTTC. Supplemented by reference TRBV25-1 and TRBJ2-5, the full variable domain reads EADIYQTPRYLVIGTGKKITLECSQTMGHDKMYWYQQDPGMELHLIHYSYGVNSTEKGDLSSESTVSRIRTEHFPLTLESARPSHTSQYLCASSQASAELQETQYFGPGTRLLVL.

This clone has a single count. The J gene is TRBJ2-7, the V gene TRBV27; D is possibly TRBD2 (5 bases). CDR1 is MNHEY and CDR2 is SMNVEV in the germline V gene (reference sequence). V was cut by 8 bases and J by 1 base, with 12 bases left in between. The CDR3 totals 13 residues. The CDR3 loop reads CASFSLASYEQYF. The CDR3 DNA is TGTGCCAGCTTTTCCCTAGCTTCCTACGAGCAGTACTTC.

V is TRBV11-2 and J is TRBJ1-2, with TRBD1 identical over 9 bases. Germline assignment: CDR1 SGHAT and CDR2 FQNNGV. Germline trimming cut 1 base from V and 4 bases from J; bases unmatched to any gene: 7. The CDR3 extends over 16 amino acids. The CDR3 region is CASSLAAGTGTYGYTF. The CDR3 nucleotides read TGTGCCAGCAGCTTAGCCGCCGGGACAGGGACCTATGGCTACACCTTC.

This clone was seen only a few times. V gene TRBV6-5 combines with J gene TRBJ2-1; 9 bases line up with TRBD1. This CDR3 has 15 amino acids. Germline assignment: CDR1 MNHEY and CDR2 SVGAGI. V shed 5 bases, J shed 6 bases, and the junction held 8 bases outside the gene matches. Here the CDR3 reads CASSHNRGRINEQFF. The CDR3 coding sequence is TGTGCCAGCAGTCACAACAGGGGGCGCATCAATGAGCAGTTCTTC.

The V call is TRBV7-2, the J call TRBJ2-2; no clear D. The V gene's germline CDR1 is SGHTA and CDR2 FQGNSA. The CDR3 covers 15 residues. Deletions cut 5 bases from V and 0 bases from J, with 10 bases between. Written as DNA, the CDR3 is TGTGCCAGCAGCCATACACGCTCGAACACCGGGGAGCTGTTTTTT. As protein: CASSHTRSNTGELFF.

This sequence joins TRBV20-1 and TRBJ2-7; D is perhaps TRBD1 (6 bases). The V and J ends lost 7 bases and 9 bases respectively, with 13 bases between them. The CDR3 is made up of 10 amino acids. Germline CDR1 is DFQATT and CDR2 is SNEGSKA (reference sequence). The CDR3 here is CSVSQGVQYF. The CDR3 bases are TGCAGTGTTTCACAGGGCGTGCAGTACTTC.

The gene calls are TRBV30 and TRBJ2-7, with D maybe TRBD1 (5 bases). Trimming took 4 bases from V and 0 from J, leaving 10 bases between them. CDR1 is GTSNPN, CDR2 SVGIG, per germline (reference sequence). This CDR3 has 13 residues. CDR3 bases: TGTGCCTGGAAGGGGCAGAGCTCCTACGAGCAGTACTTC. It encodes CAWKGQSSYEQYF.